These 27 T cell receptor beta chains share one sample of origin, sequenced in a study of neurological immune-mediated disorders (dated by TCRdb to the late 2010s). Read against the paper, the sample's time point label means: longitudinal time-point 1 (baseline). The receptor library was made with 5' RACE. This sample was sequenced with an Illumina HiSeq 2500. Clones were called with MiXCR by TCRdb after fastp trimmed the public reads at Q25, and only in-frame beta chains were retained. Here each entry gathers all rows of one CDR3 protein and keeps the most common genes and DNA. The sample profile shows some 54,000 distinct CDR3 sequences; over 8.5% of them were found once. The ten largest clones represent approximately 7% of the sample. Specimen: PBMCs. The source of these receptors is a male donor with HTLV-1-associated myelopathy (HAM/TSP).

This chain uses TRBV15 with TRBJ1-4, with D unresolved. Trimming took 3 bases from V and 0 from J, leaving 5 bases between them. The CDR3 loop spans 14 amino acids. CDR1 LNHNV and CDR2 YYDKDF come from the germline V gene (reference sequence). Here the CDR3 reads CATSRVATNEKLFF. In nucleotides, the CDR3 is TGTGCCACCAGCAGGGTTGCAACTAATGAAAAACTGTTTTTT.

Many counts were recorded for this clonotype. The gene calls are TRBV6-5 and TRBJ1-6; D is unresolved. V shed 2 bases and J shed 0 bases, with 8 bases lying between them. Germline V gene lookup returns CDR1 MNHEY and CDR2 SVGAGI. CDR3 length: 16 amino acids. The CDR3 spells CASSYQQSSYNSPLHF. The DNA of the CDR3 is TGTGCCAGCAGTTACCAGCAGAGCTCCTATAATTCACCCCTCCACTTT.

This chain links TRBV6-6 with TRBJ2-7; TRBD1 matches 7 bases. This CDR3 has 16 amino acids. Germline V gene data show CDR1 as MNHNY and CDR2 as SVGAGI (reference sequence). J gave up 0 bases and V 8 bases, and 13 bases lay outside the gene matches. The CDR3 DNA sequence: TGTGCCAGCGCCGAAGTGAGACCAGGGGGCTCCTACGAGCAGTACTTC. Its translation: CASAEVRPGGSYEQYF.

This clonotype was seen at least ten times. This rearrangement joins TRBV20-1 to TRBJ2-3; tentatively, D is TRBD1 or TRBD2 (5 bases each). Germline V gene lookup returns CDR1 DFQATT and CDR2 SNEGSKA (reference sequence). The CDR3 sequence is 16 residues long. Deletions cut 5 bases from V and 6 bases from J, with 24 bases between. Here the CDR3 DNA reads TGCAGTGCTCTGACGGGGACCACCCCACTACGGGATACGCAGTATTTT. This sequence encodes CSALTGTTPLRDTQYF.

This clonotype was detected ten times or more. This rearrangement joins TRBV20-1 to TRBJ2-5, with D perhaps TRBD1 or TRBD2 (5 bases each). V lost 0 bases and J lost 5, with 10 bases in between. Per the germline V gene, CDR1 is DFQATT and CDR2 is SNEGSKA (reference sequence). CDR3 length: 13 amino acids. CDR3 in DNA: TGCAGTGCTAGAGATGAGGGACGGGAGACCCAGTACTTC. Its protein is CSARDEGRETQYF.

This clonotype was found many times. The chain couples TRBV7-2 to TRBJ2-2; TRBD1 agrees at 8 bases. Germline V CDR1 and CDR2: SGHTA, FQGNSA. The V segment lost 3 bases and the J segment 6 bases; nucleotides outside the gene matches: 6. The CDR3 consists of 15 residues. CDR3 sequence reads: CASSFPRGRAGELFF. The CDR3 nucleotides read TGTGCCAGCAGCTTTCCCAGGGGGCGGGCCGGGGAGCTGTTTTTT.

Comments on this clonotype: Sequence at one end of the junction differs from germline and may be a read error. The chain couples TRBV9 to TRBJ1-6; the D is unclear. This CDR3 is built from 17 residues. Germline assignment: CDR1 SGDLS and CDR2 YYNGEE. CDR3: CASSVAADPGDNSHLHF. DNA of the CDR3: TGTGCCAGCAGCGTAGCAGCCGACCCAGGCGATAATTCACACCTCCACTTT.

This clonotype was observed many times. J is TRBJ2-3 and V is TRBV28, with a weak D call TRBD1 (6 bases). Germline V gene data show CDR1 as MDHEN and CDR2 as SYDVKM. The CDR3 consists of 13 residues. Trimming took 4 bases from V and 7 from J, leaving 12 bases between them. Here the CDR3 reads CASSYTGRHTQYF. The CDR3 DNA reads as TGTGCCAGCAGTTACACAGGGAGACATACGCAGTATTTT.

This clonotype was seen repeatedly, ten times or more. The J gene is TRBJ1-1, the V gene TRBV5-1, with D possibly TRBD1 on 5 matching bases. Trimming pared 4 bases from V and 1 base from J, leaving 14 bases between. This CDR3 is 15 amino acids long. Per the germline V gene, CDR1 is SGHRS and CDR2 is YFSETQ. DNA for the CDR3: TGCGCCAGCAGCGAACTGACAGTAAAGAACACTGAAGCTTTCTTT. This sequence encodes CASSELTVKNTEAFF.

The table lists this clonotype with many counts. J is TRBJ2-7 and V is TRBV10-3, with TRBD1 matching over 8 bases. Germline V CDR1 and CDR2: ENHRY, SYGVKD. Trimming cost V 2 bases and J 0 bases; bases outside gene matches: 9. CDR3 length equals 17 residues. The DNA for the CDR3 is TGTGCCATCAGTGAGCCCGGACAGGGAAGGAGCTCCTACGAGCAGTACTTC. The encoded protein is CAISEPGQGRSSYEQYF.

This clonotype was seen ten or more times. V usage is TRBV20-1 and J usage is TRBJ1-2; 12 bases are shared with TRBD1. CDR1 and CDR2 (germline): DFQATT, SNEGSKA (reference sequence). This CDR3 is 13 amino acids long. V dropped 5 bases and J dropped 2; count of bases not matched to a gene: 0. The DNA for the CDR3 is TGCAGTGCTGGGACAGGGGGCAACTATGGCTACACCTTC. It specifies CSAGTGGNYGYTF.

The table lists this clonotype with many counts. The chain couples TRBV20-1 to TRBJ1-2; D ambiguous. The CDR3 has 13 amino acids. Germline V gene data show CDR1 as DFQATT and CDR2 as SNEGSKA (reference sequence). V was clipped by 0 bases and J by 6 bases, with 11 bases between them. This CDR3 is CSARDSGSNGYTF. The DNA of the CDR3 is TGCAGTGCTAGAGACTCGGGGAGTAATGGCTACACCTTC.

The sample holds many counts of this clonotype. The chain has TRBV28 and TRBJ2-5; D ambiguous. This CDR3 spans 11 amino acids. CDR1 is MDHEN and CDR2 is SYDVKM in the germline V gene. Trimming removed 8 bases from V and 5 bases from J, with 9 bases in between. CDR3 in amino acids: CASGVEETQYF. In nucleotides, the CDR3 is TGTGCCAGCGGGGTGGAGGAGACCCAGTACTTC.

Ten or more counts support this clonotype. This chain connects TRBV20-1 to TRBJ1-1, with a weak D call TRBD1 (5 bases). The V and J ends lost 1 base and 1 base respectively, with 10 bases between them. CDR3 length equals 14 residues. CDR1 is DFQATT, CDR2 SNEGSKA, per germline (reference sequence). The CDR3 nucleotides read TGCAGTGCTAGAGGCAGGGCTGGGAACACTGAAGCTTTCTTT. Translation gives CSARGRAGNTEAFF.

This clonotype was recorded many times. The chain carries TRBV27 and TRBJ1-6; 8 nucleotides match TRBD1. This CDR3 is 20 amino acids long. Germline V gives CDR1 MNHEY, CDR2 SMNVEV (reference sequence). The V segment lost 0 bases and the J segment 0 bases; nucleotides outside the gene matches: 10. The CDR3 coding sequence is TGTGCCAGCAGTTTATCGGGGCAGGGGGCCGCCAACTCCTATAATTCACCCCTCCACTTT. Its protein product is CASSLSGQGAANSYNSPLHF.

This clonotype was recorded at least ten times. The V gene is TRBV20-1, the J gene TRBJ2-5, with D possibly matching TRBD2 (6 bases). This CDR3 is built from 15 residues. Germline CDR1 DFQATT, CDR2 SNEGSKA (reference sequence). V lost 4 bases, J lost 4 bases, and 19 bases lay in between. CDR3 sequence reads: CSATPQGGARETQYF. The CDR3 nucleotides read TGCAGTGCTACCCCCCAGGGCGGGGCCAGAGAGACCCAGTACTTC.

This clonotype has a count of ten or more. This chain connects TRBV5-1 to TRBJ2-1; 12 nucleotides agree with TRBD2. V lost 2 bases and J lost 4; bases outside the gene matches: 7. The germline gives CDR1 SGHRS, CDR2 YFSETQ. CDR3 length: 17 amino acids. The CDR3 protein is CASSFEWTSGAYNEQFF. CDR3 nucleotide sequence: TGCGCCAGCAGCTTTGAATGGACTAGCGGGGCGTACAATGAGCAGTTCTTC.

Remarks on this clonotype: A single base separates this from a much larger clone, so it may be a read error. The rearrangement links TRBV5-1 to TRBJ2-2; D call uncertain. Germline CDR1 and CDR2: SGHRS and YFSETQ. The CDR3 spans 15 residues. The V gene lost 2 bases and the J gene lost 3 bases, with 11 bases spanning the gap. CDR3 in amino acids: CASSFIAYDTGELFF. DNA of the CDR3: TGCGCCAGCAGCTTCATAGCATACGACACCGGGGAGCTGTTTTTT.

The sample holds many counts of this clonotype. This chain uses TRBV5-1 with TRBJ1-5, with unresolved D. This CDR3 comprises 13 residues. Germline CDR1 SGHRS, CDR2 YFSETQ. V lost 0 bases and J 6 bases, leaving 7 bases between the germline ends. The CDR3 region is CASSLDPLQPQHF. The CDR3 DNA sequence: TGCGCCAGCAGCTTGGATCCCCTTCAGCCCCAGCATTTT.

This clonotype has a count of ten or more. This rearrangement joins TRBV5-1 to TRBJ1-6; weak D call: TRBD1 (6 bases). Trimming shortened V by 4 bases and J by 2 bases, and 13 bases separated the two germline ends. Germline values: CDR1 SGHRS, CDR2 YFSETQ. This CDR3 spans 16 amino acids. This CDR3 is CASSTGGSAYNSPLHF. In nucleotides, the CDR3 is TGCGCCAGCAGCACCGGGGGCAGCGCCTATAATTCACCCCTCCACTTT. The full variable domain, in which reference TRBV5-1 and TRBJ1-6 provide the parts outside the CDR3, is KAGVTQTPRYLIKTRGQQVTLSCSPISGHRSVSWYQQTPGQGLQFLFEYFSETQRNKGNFPGRFSGRQFSNSRSEMNVSTLELGDSALYLCASSTGGSAYNSPLHFGNGTRLTVT.

This clonotype occurred many times. The chain couples TRBV5-6 to TRBJ1-6; unclear D gene. The CDR3 spans 17 residues. Germline V gene sequence: CDR1 SGHDT, CDR2 YYEEEE. V shed 4 bases and J shed 2 bases, with 16 bases lying between them. CDR3 in amino acids: CASSQDPRSTYNSPLHF. Here the CDR3 DNA reads TGTGCCAGCAGCCAGGACCCCAGATCCACCTATAATTCACCCCTCCACTTT.

This clonotype was found many times. V is TRBV20-1 and J is TRBJ2-7, with D uncertain. V lost 4 bases, J lost 3 bases, and 1 base lay in between. CDR3 length: 9 amino acids. CDR1 is DFQATT, CDR2 SNEGSKA, per germline (reference sequence). The CDR3 DNA reads as TGCAGTGCTAACTACGAGCAGTACTTC. Translating gives CSANYEQYF.

This sequence joins TRBV6-1 and TRBJ2-1; D perhaps matches TRBD1 (6 bases). Trimming pared 4 bases from V and 7 bases from J, leaving 17 bases between. The CDR3 is 15 residues long. Germline-derived CDR1 and CDR2 are MNHNS and SASEGT. The CDR3 DNA follows: TGTGCCAGCAGTGCTAACAGGGATCCGGGGAATGAGCAGTTCTTC. Translation gives CASSANRDPGNEQFF.

This clonotype was recorded many times. The rearrangement uses TRBV9 and TRBJ2-5; 7 nucleotides align to TRBD1. V was pared by 1 base and J by 2 bases, with 8 bases of the junction left unmatched. The CDR3 has 16 residues. CDR1 and CDR2 from the germline V gene are SGDLS and YYNGEE. The CDR3 reads CASSVTIQGPQETQYF. In nucleotides, the CDR3 is TGTGCCAGCAGCGTAACTATACAGGGGCCGCAAGAGACCCAGTACTTC.

This clonotype was observed at least ten times. The chain has TRBV12-3 or TRBV12-4 and TRBJ2-7; D call uncertain. Trimming removed 6 bases at V and 3 bases at J, with 9 bases between. The CDR3 runs to 12 residues. CDR3: CASSSDHYEQYF. CDR3 bases: TGTGCCAGCAGCTCGGATCACTACGAGCAGTACTTC.

This clonotype was detected ten times or more. A much larger clone is a single base away; this may be a read error. The chain links TRBV7-2 to TRBJ2-5; 8 bases agree with TRBD2. This CDR3 spans 13 amino acids. Germline CDR1 SGHTA, CDR2 FQGNSA. The CDR3 spells CASGLAGQETQYF. CDR3 nucleotides: TGTGCCAGCGGCTTAGCGGGGCAAGAGACCCAGTACTTC.

In its sample, this clonotype was seen many times. The chain links TRBV11-2 to TRBJ1-1; the D is unclear. The V end lost 5 bases, the J end lost 0 bases, and 10 bases lay between the germline ends. Germline V lookup: CDR1 SGHAT, CDR2 FQNNGV. The CDR3 is made up of 14 amino acids. Written as DNA, the CDR3 is TGTGCCAGCAGCCTATCCTCAGTGAACACTGAAGCTTTCTTT. Amino acids: CASSLSSVNTEAFF. Full variable domain (missing parts from reference TRBV11-2 and TRBJ1-1): EAGVAQSPRYKIIEKRQSVAFWCNPISGHATLYWYQQILGQGPKLLIQFQNNGVVDDSQLPKDRFSAERLKGVDSTLKIQPAKLEDSAVYLCASSLSSVNTEAFFGQGTRLTVV.